The 13 T cell receptor beta chains in this list originate from one sample, sequenced in a study of blood T cell repertoires in COVID-19. Repertoires were generated with immunoSEQ multiplex PCR, while TCRdb's copy carries only in-frame clones and drops some. The sample includes roughly 300,000 clones, around 89% of them seen just once. The material sequenced was peripheral blood. The receptors were gathered from a man between 18 and 29 years old who had recovered from COVID-19.

V is TRBV28 and J is TRBJ2-2; the D gene is possibly TRBD2 (6 bases). V lost 4 bases and J 1 base, leaving 10 bases between the germline ends. The germline gives CDR1 MDHEN, CDR2 SYDVKM. The CDR3 runs 15 residues. The CDR3 here is CASSYGGKNTGELFF. DNA for the CDR3: TGTGCCAGCAGTTATGGGGGGAAGAACACCGGGGAGCTGTTTTTT. Filled out from reference TRBV28 and TRBJ2-2, the complete variable domain reads DVKVTQSSRYLVKRTGEKVFLECVQDMDHENMFWYRQDPGLGLRLIYFSYDVKMKEKGDIPEGYSVSREKKERFSLILESASTNQTSMYLCASSYGGKNTGELFFGEGSRLTVL.

The genes are TRBV6-6 and TRBJ1-5; D may be TRBD1 (6 bases). From germline, CDR1 is MNHNY and CDR2 SVGAGI (reference sequence). This CDR3 comprises 14 residues. Deletions cut 3 bases from V and 2 bases from J, with 8 bases between. The DNA for the CDR3 is TGTGCCAGCAGTTATGGACAGCGCAATCAGCCCCAGCATTTT. Its protein is CASSYGQRNQPQHF.

The chain employs TRBV20-1 and TRBJ2-1, with D possibly TRBD2 on 5 matching bases. There are 11 residues in the CDR3. Per germline, CDR1 DFQATT and CDR2 SNEGSKA (reference sequence). With 0 bases removed from V and 12 bases from J, the gap between germline ends came to 9 bases. This chain's CDR3 is CSARDPRGQFF. CDR3 coding DNA: TGCAGTGCTAGAGATCCTCGGGGGCAGTTCTTC.

The CDR3 nucleotides read TGTGCCAGCAGCTTGGGGAGCTCCTACAATGAGCAGTTCTTC. It yields the protein CASSLGSSYNEQFF. The V gene is TRBV7-6, the J gene TRBJ2-1, with a tentative D call TRBD2 (5 bases). The CDR3 loop spans 14 amino acids. Germline CDR1 is SGHVS and CDR2 is FNYEAQ. V lost 3 bases and J lost 0, with 6 bases in between.

V gene TRBV6-5 combines with J gene TRBJ2-1, with D maybe TRBD2 (5 bases). Germline V gene data show CDR1 as MNHEY and CDR2 as SVGAGI. With 0 bases removed from V and 2 bases from J, the gap between germline ends came to 11 bases. The CDR3 covers 16 residues. The CDR3 bases are TGTGCCAGCAGTTACTCTGGAAAGGGAGCCTACAATGAGCAGTTCTTC. Amino acid sequence: CASSYSGKGAYNEQFF.

The chain recombines TRBV6-2 or TRBV6-3 with TRBJ2-5; TRBD2 aligns across 9 bases. V dropped 5 bases and J dropped 5; count of bases not matched to a gene: 9. This CDR3 is built from 15 residues. In germline, CDR1 is MNHEY, CDR2 SVGEGT. CDR3 amino acids: CASSNPIAGVETQYF. In DNA form, the CDR3 reads TGTGCCAGCAGTAACCCCATAGCGGGGGTGGAGACCCAGTACTTC.

This clone showed up just a few times. The CDR3 region has the DNA TGTGCTAGTGGTTTGACTCGGGAGACCCAGTACTTC. It codes for CASGLTRETQYF. The chain links TRBV12-5 to TRBJ2-5; D unresolved. Germline values: CDR1 LGHNT, CDR2 FRNRAP. Trimming pared 2 bases from V and 5 bases from J, leaving 6 bases between. There are 12 residues in the CDR3.

J is TRBJ2-5 and V is TRBV5-1, with a weak D call TRBD1 (6 bases). The CDR3 has 16 residues. The germline CDR1 and CDR2 sequences are SGHRS and YFSETQ. The V end lost 0 bases, the J end lost 2 bases, and 14 bases lay between the germline ends. CDR3 residues: CASSLALGGRQETQYF. The CDR3 region has the DNA TGCGCCAGCAGCTTGGCGTTAGGGGGTAGGCAAGAGACCCAGTACTTC.

The chain employs TRBV29-1 and TRBJ2-7; 8 bases fit TRBD2. Per germline, CDR1 SQVTM and CDR2 ANQGSEA. J gave up 3 bases and V 4 bases, and 2 bases lay outside the gene matches. There are 12 residues in the CDR3. CDR3 coding DNA: TGCAGCGTTGTTACTAGCGGCTACGAGCAGTACTTC. It is translated as CSVVTSGYEQYF.

V and J are TRBV11-1 and TRBJ2-7, with D tentatively TRBD2 (5 bases). CDR3 length: 14 amino acids. Per the germline V gene, CDR1 is SGHAT and CDR2 is FQDESV (reference sequence). V dropped 5 bases and J dropped 7 bases, with 18 bases sitting between them. CDR3 protein: CASSVGYGVGEQYF. CDR3 coding DNA: TGTGCCAGCAGCGTGGGCTACGGGGTCGGGGAGCAGTACTTC.

The chain recombines TRBV6-5 with TRBJ1-2; D is uncertain. The CDR3 sequence is 14 residues long. V lost 7 bases and J lost 7, with 19 bases in between. Germline lookup yields CDR1 MNHEY and CDR2 SVGAGI. CDR3 DNA sequence: TGTGCCAGCACCCCGGACTCCCACGGTGGTGGCTACACCTTC. Its translation: CASTPDSHGGGYTF.

The chain recombines TRBV30 with TRBJ1-4, with a weak D call TRBD1 (6 bases). With 1 base removed from V and 7 bases from J, the gap between germline ends came to 13 bases. Germline V gene data show CDR1 as GTSNPN and CDR2 as SVGIG (reference sequence). The CDR3 spans 14 residues. The CDR3 here is CAWSDDRLVEKLFF. DNA of the CDR3: TGTGCCTGGAGTGACGACAGGCTCGTTGAAAAACTGTTTTTT.

Here the CDR3 DNA reads TGCGCCAGCACCCTCTCAGCGGCAGGAGGCCTCAATGAGCAGTTCTTC. Translated: CASTLSAAGGLNEQFF. This chain connects TRBV5-1 to TRBJ2-1; TRBD2 is a possible D gene (5 bases). Germline V gene sequence: CDR1 SGHRS, CDR2 YFSETQ. The CDR3 contains 16 residues. Trimming took 6 bases from V and 6 from J, leaving 22 bases between them.